This T cell receptor (beta chain) was identified during a study of blood T cell repertoires in COVID-19. Study in general: From the United States, Italy and Spain came samples of acute and convalescent COVID-19.

Clinical history as reported by participants underpinned cohort assignment. As to this clone: This same CDR3 is encoded by further DNA sequences in the sample.

The CDR3 runs to 11 residues. Per germline, CDR1 SNHLY and CDR2 FYNNEI. V gave up 5 bases and J gave up 2 bases, with 4 bases separating them. Only in-frame clones appear in the TCRdb table, and some are missing; sequencing was by immunoSEQ multiplex PCR. The sample holds fewer than 250,000 clones, 70% to 90% seen once. The sample comprised PBMCs or T cells enriched from blood (not recorded which). The sequence was collected from a man aged 50-60 years who had been exposed to COVID-19. The chain joins TRBV2 to TRBJ2-7; D is unresolved. The CDR3 region is CASSYTYEQYF. CDR3 sequence (DNA): TGTGCCAGCAGTTATACCTACGAGCAGTACTTC.